This T cell receptor beta chain was recorded in a study of T-cell memory formation after mild COVID-19. TCRdb passed the 5' RACE reads through MiXCR, listing each CDR3 protein once. This table holds 160,000 or so distinct CDR3 sequences, around 30% found once. Overall study findings and caveats: There was a balanced CD4/CD8 profile in clones contracting day 15 to 85, and later expanders leaned CD4+.

The CDR3 covers 15 residues. The germline V gene encodes CDR1 GTSNPN and CDR2 SVGIG (reference sequence). V gave up 0 bases and J gave up 3 bases, with 14 bases separating them. Details on this clonotype: The antigen is undetermined.

The sequenced sample was PBMCs or a T cell subset sorted from them (not recorded which). The clonotype was recovered from an adult woman who had mild COVID-19 (a few samples of this study predate the infection). Cell type and time point are not known. This chain joins TRBV30 and TRBJ2-5; D possibly uses TRBD1 or TRBD2 (6 bases each). CDR3 in DNA: TGTGCCTGGAGTGTACTGGCCGGGGGCGAAGAGACCCAGTACTTC. This sequence encodes CAWSVLAGGEETQYF.